The sequence of this T cell receptor (beta chain) was determined in a study of T cell repertoires in cytomegalovirus infection. Study at large: Shared public TCR beta signatures pointed to both CMV infection and a matching HLA type. Findings and limits, study-wide: Across the ex vivo response, the dominant clonotypes were HLA-C-restricted CMV-specific TCR beta clonotypes. Accumulated public TCR beta family frequency recognized individuals carrying CMV together with the relevant HLA.

From the reads, TCRdb called clonotypes with MiXCR, one entry per CDR3 protein. Altogether hundreds of thousands of distinct CDR3 sequences are present, 35% being singletons, with the ten largest covering 2.5% to 3.5%. Comment on this clonotype: Antigen unknown. A junction boundary mismatches the germline segment, possibly from a read error.

This CDR3 contains 12 residues. Germline CDR1 SGHVS, CDR2 FQNEAQ. Sequencing was performed on PBMCs. The receptor was isolated from a human donor in good health (CMV status not recorded). Some clones in this sample may be carry-over from other donors' samples. The J gene is TRBJ2-5, the V gene TRBV7-8; D may correspond to TRBD1 or TRBD2 (5 bases each). DNA of the CDR3: TGTGCCAGCAGCTTAGGAGGGGATACCCAGTCCTTC. It specifies CASSLGGDTQSF.